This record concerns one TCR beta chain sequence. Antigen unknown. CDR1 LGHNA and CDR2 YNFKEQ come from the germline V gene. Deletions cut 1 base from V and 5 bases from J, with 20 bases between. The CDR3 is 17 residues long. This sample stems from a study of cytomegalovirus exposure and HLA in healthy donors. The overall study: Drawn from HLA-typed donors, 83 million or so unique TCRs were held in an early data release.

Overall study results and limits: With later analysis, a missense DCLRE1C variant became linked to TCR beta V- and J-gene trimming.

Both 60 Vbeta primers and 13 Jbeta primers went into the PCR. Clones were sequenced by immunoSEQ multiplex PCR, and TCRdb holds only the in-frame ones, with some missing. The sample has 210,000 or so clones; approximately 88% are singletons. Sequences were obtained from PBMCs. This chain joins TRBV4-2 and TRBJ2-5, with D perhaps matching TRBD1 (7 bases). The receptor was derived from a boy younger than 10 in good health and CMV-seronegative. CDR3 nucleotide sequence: TGTGCCAGCAGCCAAGGGCTAGTCAGGGGGGAAGACGAGACCCAGTACTTC. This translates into CASSQGLVRGEDETQYF.